The 20 T cell receptor beta chains below come from one sample, sequenced in a study of glioma-infiltrating T cells after dendritic cell vaccination. Produced via immunoSEQ multiplex PCR; TCRdb's table is partial and in-frame only. The sample shows around 96,000 clones, 70% to 80% of them seen only once. The sequencing used blood, collected before dendritic cell vaccination. The receptor source for this set is a human donor with glioblastoma.

This rearrangement joins TRBV11-3 to TRBJ2-5; 16 nucleotides agree with TRBD2. This CDR3 contains 17 residues. CDR1 and CDR2 (germline): SGHNT, YENEEA. V gave up 5 bases and J gave up 4 bases; unmatched junction bases: 7. The CDR3 region is CASSQGLAGGPRETQYF. DNA for the CDR3: TGTGCCAGCAGCCAGGGACTAGCGGGGGGGCCGCGAGAGACCCAGTACTTC.

The J gene is TRBJ2-1, the V gene TRBV10-3; 7 nucleotides agree with TRBD2. Unmatched junction bases numbered 15, after V lost 8 bases and J lost 5 bases. The CDR3 has 16 residues. CDR1 and CDR2 (germline): ENHRY, SYGVKD. As DNA, the CDR3 is TGTGCCATCGAAGCCCCGGGGACTAAAGCGGACAATGAGCAGTTCTTC. Protein sequence: CAIEAPGTKADNEQFF.

The chain has TRBV15 and TRBJ2-7, with 15 bases identical to TRBD2. With V trimmed by 1 base and J by 6 bases, 4 bases remained unmatched. This CDR3 is built from 16 residues. CDR1 and CDR2 (germline): LNHNV, YYDKDF (reference sequence). CDR3 sequence reads: CATSRGGLAGGGEQYF. For the CDR3, the DNA is TGTGCCACCAGCAGAGGGGGACTAGCGGGAGGTGGCGAGCAGTACTTC.

The J gene is TRBJ1-1, the V gene TRBV6-1; D remains unclear. V lost 8 bases to trimming and J lost 1 base, with 14 bases between them. Germline V gene data show CDR1 as MNHNS and CDR2 as SASEGT. This CDR3 comprises 14 residues. CDR3 sequence reads: CASPSGVGNTEAFF. CDR3 DNA sequence: TGTGCCAGCCCGTCCGGGGTAGGGAACACTGAAGCTTTCTTT.

The rearrangement joins TRBV11-1 to TRBJ2-7; 9 nucleotides agree with TRBD1. The CDR3 consists of 15 residues. Losses at the gene ends were 5 bases for V and 1 base for J; bases not matched to a gene: 6. CDR1 and CDR2 from the germline V gene are SGHAT and FQDESV (reference sequence). Here the CDR3 reads CASSLGTGLSYEQYF. The CDR3 coding sequence is TGTGCCAGCAGCCTCGGGACAGGGTTATCCTACGAGCAGTACTTC.

DNA for the CDR3: TGTGCCTGGATCGGGCTAGCGGGAATCGAGACCCAGTACTTC. As protein: CAWIGLAGIETQYF. The chain joins TRBV30 to TRBJ2-5, with 9 positions matching TRBD2. Germline values: CDR1 GTSNPN, CDR2 SVGIG (reference sequence). This CDR3 region has 14 residues. The V and J ends lost 4 bases and 5 bases, in that order; junction bases with no gene match: 8.

The chain has TRBV7-9 and TRBJ2-1, with D perhaps matching TRBD2 (5 bases). The CDR3 loop spans 13 amino acids. Trimming removed 7 bases at V and 9 bases at J, with 16 bases between. Germline V gene data show CDR1 as SEHNR and CDR2 as FQNEAQ (reference sequence). CDR3 DNA sequence: TGTGCCAGCAAGGTCCCCCGGAGGAGTGAGCAGTTCTTC. Its protein product is CASKVPRRSEQFF.

V gene TRBV7-9 combines with J gene TRBJ2-1; 10 bases align to TRBD2. Losses at the gene ends were 6 bases for V and 4 bases for J; bases not matched to a gene: 6. There are 15 residues in the CDR3. The germline V gene has CDR1 SEHNR and CDR2 FQNEAQ (reference sequence). CDR3 protein: CASRSGLALYNEQFF. In DNA form, the CDR3 reads TGTGCCAGCAGGTCGGGACTAGCGCTTTACAATGAGCAGTTCTTC.

The genes are TRBV29-1 and TRBJ2-5; D may be TRBD1 (5 bases). The J call could be wrong; TRBJ2-7 is a better fit for the DNA end. The CDR3 runs 13 residues. Looked up from germline, CDR1 is SQVTM and CDR2 is ANQGSEA. CDR3: CSVETDSSYEQYF. The CDR3 DNA follows: TGCAGCGTTGAAACCGACAGTTCCTACGAGCAGTACTTC.

The V and J genes are TRBV11-3 and TRBJ2-1; 7 bases line up with TRBD2. Germline-derived CDR1 and CDR2 are SGHNT and YENEEA. The CDR3 is made up of 12 amino acids. The V gene end was trimmed by 6 bases and the J gene end by 10 bases; junction bases not matched to a gene: 6. In DNA, the CDR3 is TGTGCCAGCAGTCGGGGAGGGGAGGAGCAGTTCTTC. Amino acids: CASSRGGEEQFF. The full variable domain, completed using reference TRBV11-3 and TRBJ2-1, is EAGVVQSPRYKIIEKKQPVAFWCNPISGHNTLYWYLQNLGQGPELLIRYENEEAVDDSQLPKDRFSAERLKGVDSTLKIQPAELGDSAVYLCASSRGGEEQFFGPGTRLTVL.

Only one count was recorded for this clone. The chain carries TRBV19 and TRBJ2-1, with 9 bases identical to TRBD2. V was clipped by 7 bases and J by 7 bases; unmatched bases: 8. The CDR3 is 14 residues long. Germline-derived CDR1 and CDR2 are LNHDA and SQIVND (reference sequence). The CDR3 DNA follows: TGTGCCAGTACGGGCGGGAGGGCCAGGAATGAGCAGTTCTTC. Amino acid sequence: CASTGGRARNEQFF.

The gene calls are TRBV10-2 and TRBJ1-1, with TRBD1 identical over 7 bases. The CDR3 covers 14 residues. The V and J ends lost 6 bases and 1 base, in that order; junction bases with no gene match: 5. CDR1 and CDR2 (germline): WSHSY, SAAADI. CDR3 bases: TGCGCCAGCAGGGCCGGGACAGCGAACACTGAAGCTTTCTTT. Translating gives CASRAGTANTEAFF.

J is TRBJ2-2 and V is TRBV28; 12 bases map to TRBD2. The CDR3 consists of 17 residues. Germline-derived CDR1 and CDR2 are MDHEN and SYDVKM. Trimming removed 5 bases from V and 1 base from J; junction bases left unmatched: 5. DNA of the CDR3: TGTGCCAGCAGTCCCAGGACTAGCGGGGTGAACACCGGGGAGCTGTTTTTT. This gives the protein CASSPRTSGVNTGELFF.

A few counts support this clone. CDR3 protein: CASRGTGYGYTF. In nucleotides, the CDR3 is TGTGCCAGTAGGGGGACAGGCTATGGCTACACCTTC. This chain joins TRBV19 and TRBJ1-2, with 8 bases that match TRBD1. This CDR3 has 12 residues. V shed 6 bases, J shed 4 bases, and the junction held 1 base outside the gene matches. From germline, CDR1 is LNHDA and CDR2 SQIVND (reference sequence).

CDR3 region: CASAKGQYEKLFF. DNA of the CDR3: TGTGCCAGCGCGAAGGGGCAATATGAAAAACTGTTTTTT. The chain carries TRBV27 and TRBJ1-4; TRBD1 is a possible D gene (5 bases). The CDR3 consists of 13 residues. The germline gives CDR1 MNHEY, CDR2 SMNVEV (reference sequence). V lost 8 bases and J lost 6, with 13 bases in between.

V usage is TRBV19 and J usage is TRBJ1-5, with D unclear. Trimming left V 3 bases short and J 4 bases short, with 13 bases between. The germline V gene has CDR1 LNHDA and CDR2 SQIVND (reference sequence). CDR3 length: 15 residues. In DNA, the CDR3 is TGTGCCAGTAGTATCATGAGGGTAGCGAATCAGCCCCAGCATTTT. This codes for CASSIMRVANQPQHF.

The rearrangement links TRBV27 to TRBJ1-1; D perhaps matches TRBD1 (6 bases). The CDR3 sequence is 13 residues long. Germline values: CDR1 MNHEY, CDR2 SMNVEV (reference sequence). V was shortened by 2 bases and J by 6 bases, with 10 bases between the two germline ends. CDR3 amino acids: CASSLTGPPEAFF. The CDR3 nucleotides read TGTGCCAGCAGTTTAACAGGGCCCCCTGAAGCTTTCTTT.

The chain has TRBV5-6 and TRBJ1-1; TRBD1 matches at 7 bases. Trimming at V came to 4 bases and at J to 4 bases, leaving 10 bases not matched to a gene. The CDR3 contains 15 residues. CDR1 is SGHDT and CDR2 is YYEEEE in the germline V gene. This CDR3 reads CASSRRGPLSTEAFF. DNA for the CDR3: TGTGCCAGCAGCAGAAGGGGGCCCTTGAGCACTGAAGCTTTCTTT.

This clone was seen more than once but under ten times. CDR3 protein: CASSHWDSPNQPQHF. The DNA of the CDR3 is TGTGCCAGCAGCCATTGGGACAGTCCGAATCAGCCCCAGCATTTT. The chain combines TRBV4-2 with TRBJ1-5; 7 positions agree with TRBD1. V gave up 3 bases and J gave up 4 bases; unmatched junction bases: 6. Per germline, CDR1 LGHNA and CDR2 YNFKEQ. This CDR3 region has 15 residues.

This clone has a handful of counts. The chain has TRBV19 and TRBJ1-4, with 8 bases aligning to TRBD1. Germline assignment: CDR1 LNHDA and CDR2 SQIVND (reference sequence). This CDR3 spans 15 amino acids. V shed 1 base, J shed 8 bases, and the junction held 6 bases outside the gene matches. CDR3 coding DNA: TGTGCCAGTAGTATAGGTGGGACAGGACGAGAAAAACTGTTTTTT. This gives the protein CASSIGGTGREKLFF.